These 25 T cell receptor beta chains were sequenced from one sample in a study of lymphopenia after photon versus proton radiotherapy (dated by TCRdb to the late 2010s). Libraries came from the immunoSEQ multiplex PCR assay. This immuneACCESS table, as held by TCRdb, lists in-frame sequences with V and J called but not all clones. Of the missing ones, under half trace to an unresolved V gene in checked studies; the others have no known cause. This sample is represented by 150,000 to 200,000 clones; about nine tenths of them were singletons. Around 4.7% of the sample goes to the ten largest clones. The sample here was peripheral blood, taken from a patient treated with photon-based radiotherapy. The receptors were gathered from a man in his forties or fifties with gastric cancer.

The gene calls are TRBV6-5 and TRBJ2-2; D remains ambiguous. Germline CDR1 is MNHEY and CDR2 is SVGAGI. This CDR3 has 16 amino acids. V was cut by 0 bases and J by 0 bases, with 8 bases left in between. CDR3 DNA sequence: TGTGCCAGCAGTTACTCGACAAACGCGAACACCGGGGAGCTGTTTTTT. Its translation is CASSYSTNANTGELFF.

This clone was detected a few times. The chain uses TRBV6-5 and TRBJ1-2; tentatively, D is TRBD1 (6 bases). CDR1 is MNHEY and CDR2 is SVGAGI in the germline V gene. The V and J ends lost 5 bases and 4 bases respectively, with 11 bases between them. CDR3 length: 13 amino acids. The CDR3 here is CASSVDSLYGYTF. The CDR3 nucleotides read TGTGCCAGCAGTGTGGACAGCCTCTATGGCTACACCTTC.

The rearrangement joins TRBV29-1 to TRBJ2-7; 14 nucleotides align to TRBD2. The CDR3 sequence is 17 residues long. CDR1 is SQVTM and CDR2 is ANQGSEA in the germline V gene. Trimming took 6 bases from V and 0 from J; bases not matched to a gene: 10. The chain's CDR3 is CSVGQGLAGDASYEQYF. The CDR3, as DNA: TGCAGCGTGGGACAGGGACTAGCGGGAGATGCCTCCTACGAGCAGTACTTC.

The chain combines TRBV5-1 with TRBJ2-7; possibly TRBD2 for D (6 bases). Germline CDR1 and CDR2: SGHRS and YFSETQ. V dropped 5 bases and J dropped 5 bases, with 11 bases sitting between them. The CDR3 runs to 12 residues. The CDR3 region is CASSGGSHEQYF. In DNA, the CDR3 is TGCGCCAGCAGTGGAGGGAGCCACGAGCAGTACTTC.

The rearrangement links TRBV2 to TRBJ1-5, with TRBD1 as a possible D gene (5 bases). CDR1 and CDR2 from the germline V gene are SNHLY and FYNNEI. There are 14 residues in the CDR3. Deletions cut 4 bases from V and 0 bases from J, with 7 bases between. The CDR3 DNA follows: TGTGCCAGCAGTGTCGGACATAGCAATCAGCCCCAGCATTTT. It yields the protein CASSVGHSNQPQHF.

This clone has a single count. J is TRBJ2-3 and V is TRBV9; a possible D gene is TRBD2 (6 bases). The CDR3 consists of 16 residues. V shed 0 bases and J shed 1 base, with 12 bases lying between them. CDR1 SGDLS and CDR2 YYNGEE come from the germline V gene. The CDR3 nucleotides are TGTGCCAGCAGCGTAGGGCAGGGAGGAGGCACAGATACGCAGTATTTT. It yields the protein CASSVGQGGGTDTQYF. The full variable domain, rest sourced from reference TRBV9 and TRBJ2-3, is DSGVTQTPKHLITATGQRVTLRCSPRSGDLSVYWYQQSLDQGLQFLIQYYNGEERAKGNILERFSAQQFPDLHSELNLSSLELGDSALYFCASSVGQGGGTDTQYFGPGTRLTVL.

V and J are TRBV14 and TRBJ2-1; unclear D gene. The CDR3 loop spans 11 amino acids. In germline, CDR1 is SGHDN, CDR2 FVKESK. The germline V and J ends were trimmed by 6 bases and 6 bases, with 6 bases remaining between them. CDR3 DNA sequence: TGTGCCAGCAGGAGAGGCAATGAGCAGTTCTTC. Its translation is CASRRGNEQFF.

This chain connects TRBV29-1 to TRBJ2-1; the D gene is possibly TRBD2 (5 bases). V was shortened by 5 bases and J by 8 bases, with 10 bases between the two germline ends. This CDR3 contains 11 residues. Per germline, CDR1 SQVTM and CDR2 ANQGSEA. CDR3 sequence (DNA): TGCAGCGTTTATGAGGGCCATGAGCAGTTCTTC. It encodes CSVYEGHEQFF.

The chain couples TRBV29-1 to TRBJ1-1, with TRBD1 matching over 12 bases. This CDR3 has 13 amino acids. V was clipped by 6 bases and J by 5 bases; unmatched bases: 4. From germline, CDR1 is SQVTM and CDR2 ANQGSEA. The CDR3 here is CSVGDRGLTEAFF. CDR3 DNA sequence: TGCAGCGTGGGGGACAGGGGGCTTACTGAAGCTTTCTTT.

V and J are TRBV6-5 and TRBJ2-1; TRBD2 matches at 7 bases. This CDR3 spans 15 amino acids. The trim removed 2 bases at V and 7 bases at J, leaving 8 bases unmatched. CDR1 is MNHEY and CDR2 is SVGAGI in the germline V gene. The CDR3 bases are TGTGCCAGCAGTTACAGCGCGGGAGTGGATAATGAGCAGTTCTTC. Protein sequence: CASSYSAGVDNEQFF.

The chain combines TRBV27 with TRBJ2-2; 7 bases match TRBD2. The CDR3 covers 13 residues. Germline CDR1 is MNHEY and CDR2 is SMNVEV (reference sequence). V lost 3 bases to trimming and J lost 7 bases; unmatched junction nucleotides: 2. CDR3 in amino acids: CASSLGGGGELFF. The CDR3, as DNA: TGTGCCAGCAGTTTGGGCGGGGGCGGGGAGCTGTTTTTT.

This sequence joins TRBV29-1 and TRBJ2-3; 8 positions agree with TRBD1. Germline lookup yields CDR1 SQVTM and CDR2 ANQGSEA. CDR3 length: 12 residues. V lost 7 bases, J lost 9 bases, and 9 bases stayed unmatched. The DNA of the CDR3 is TGCAGCGCCGGACAGGGTTCGGAGACGCAGTATTTT. Translating it yields CSAGQGSETQYF.

The chain has TRBV27 and TRBJ2-5, with 9 bases aligning to TRBD2. TRBJ2-7 explains the end of the DNA better; the J call may be wrong. Germline assignment: CDR1 MNHEY and CDR2 SMNVEV (reference sequence). CDR3 size: 15 residues. This CDR3 reads CASSSSWTSADEQYF. CDR3 DNA sequence: TGTGCCAGCAGTTCCTCCTGGACTAGCGCGGACGAGCAGTACTTC.

The genes are TRBV30 and TRBJ2-4, with D unclear. Trimming left V 2 bases short and J 2 bases short, with 10 bases between. CDR3 length: 14 residues. The germline V gene encodes CDR1 GTSNPN and CDR2 SVGIG (reference sequence). The CDR3: CAWSRYTSKNIQYF. Here the CDR3 DNA reads TGTGCCTGGAGTAGGTACACCTCCAAAAACATTCAGTACTTC.

CDR3 nucleotides: TGTGCCAGCAGTGAAATAGCGGGAGGGTGGGAGCAGTACTTC. It translates to CASSEIAGGWEQYF. The chain is built from TRBV6-1 and TRBJ2-7; 11 nucleotides align to TRBD2. Germline CDR1 and CDR2: MNHNS and SASEGT. The CDR3 spans 14 residues. J lost 7 bases, V lost 2 bases, and 4 bases had no gene match.

Only one count was recorded for this clone. This chain joins TRBV5-4 and TRBJ1-2, with TRBD1 matching 10 bases. Germline V gene lookup returns CDR1 SGHNT and CDR2 YYREEE (reference sequence). Trimming removed 4 bases from V and 2 bases from J; junction bases left unmatched: 5. This CDR3 comprises 15 residues. CDR3: CASSSPGQGNYGYTF. CDR3 coding DNA: TGTGCCAGCAGCAGCCCGGGACAGGGGAACTATGGCTACACCTTC.

The chain couples TRBV7-2 to TRBJ2-1, with 14 nucleotides matching TRBD2. Trimming removed 5 bases from V and 6 bases from J; junction bases left unmatched: 12. The CDR3 contains 18 residues. Per the germline V gene, CDR1 is SGHTA and CDR2 is FQGNSA. The CDR3 region is CASSRRLAGGPGANEQFF. CDR3 coding DNA: TGTGCCAGCAGCCGTCGACTAGCGGGAGGGCCGGGAGCCAATGAGCAGTTCTTC.

The chain uses TRBV30 and TRBJ2-3; TRBD1 is a possible D gene (6 bases). Germline V lookup: CDR1 GTSNPN, CDR2 SVGIG (reference sequence). Trimming took off 0 bases at V and 1 base at J, with 11 bases between the two ends. This CDR3 is 15 amino acids long. CDR3 loop: CAWSVGGIRTDTQYF. The CDR3 nucleotides read TGTGCCTGGAGTGTAGGGGGAATCCGCACAGATACGCAGTATTTT.

The chain is built from TRBV9 and TRBJ2-5; tentative D call: TRBD2 (5 bases). CDR1 is SGDLS, CDR2 YYNGEE, per germline. V was clipped by 3 bases and J by 5 bases, with 11 bases between them. The CDR3 consists of 13 residues. CDR3 region: CASSDGESETQYF. The CDR3 region has the DNA TGTGCCAGCAGCGATGGGGAGTCGGAGACCCAGTACTTC. Looking up the rest from reference TRBV9 and TRBJ2-5 gives the full variable domain: DSGVTQTPKHLITATGQRVTLRCSPRSGDLSVYWYQQSLDQGLQFLIQYYNGEERAKGNILERFSAQQFPDLHSELNLSSLELGDSALYFCASSDGESETQYFGPGTRLLVL.

This chain links TRBV9 with TRBJ2-1, with TRBD2 matching over 12 bases. The CDR3 consists of 16 residues. Germline V gene lookup returns CDR1 SGDLS and CDR2 YYNGEE. Trimming removed 2 bases from V and 6 bases from J; junction bases left unmatched: 6. For the CDR3, the DNA is TGTGCCAGCAGCGTTTCTAGCGGGAGGGCCGGCAATGAGCAGTTCTTC. Protein product: CASSVSSGRAGNEQFF.

The chain links TRBV30 to TRBJ2-1; 7 bases map to TRBD2. The CDR3 covers 13 residues. The V gene end was trimmed by 0 bases and the J gene end by 10 bases; junction bases not matched to a gene: 6. Germline values: CDR1 GTSNPN, CDR2 SVGIG (reference sequence). DNA for the CDR3: TGTGCCTGGAGTGTACGACAAGCGGGAGAGCAGTTCTTC. As protein: CAWSVRQAGEQFF.

The chain links TRBV5-1 to TRBJ2-2, with D possibly matching TRBD2 (5 bases). This CDR3 region has 16 residues. The V end lost 3 bases, the J end lost 0 bases, and 12 bases lay between the germline ends. CDR1 is SGHRS, CDR2 YFSETQ, per germline. The CDR3 DNA reads TGCGCCAGCAGCTCAGCTAGCCCCGCGAACACCGGGGAGCTGTTTTTT. Translated: CASSSASPANTGELFF.

This sequence joins TRBV6-5 and TRBJ1-2; 9 bases match TRBD1. The V segment lost 7 bases and the J segment 4 bases; nucleotides outside the gene matches: 4. The germline V gene encodes CDR1 MNHEY and CDR2 SVGAGI. The CDR3 spans 13 residues. The CDR3 loop reads CASTTGGGYGYTF. Written as DNA, the CDR3 is TGTGCCAGCACCACAGGGGGCGGCTATGGCTACACCTTC.

The J gene is TRBJ2-3, the V gene TRBV30, with a possible D match to TRBD2 (6 bases). This CDR3 is 14 amino acids long. Trimming removed 2 bases at V and 0 bases at J, with 9 bases between. CDR1 and CDR2 (germline): GTSNPN, SVGIG (reference sequence). The DNA for the CDR3 is TGTGCCTGGAGTCTGGGACTGAGCACAGATACGCAGTATTTT. Amino acid sequence: CAWSLGLSTDTQYF.

The rearrangement links TRBV15 to TRBJ2-1; tentatively, D is TRBD1 (6 bases). The CDR3 is 19 amino acids. Trimming shortened V by 3 bases and J by 5 bases, and 26 bases separated the two germline ends. From germline, CDR1 is LNHNV and CDR2 YYDKDF (reference sequence). The DNA of the CDR3 is TGTGCCACCAGCAGTGATCAACAGGGCCAGCGGACCGGGGACAATGAGCAGTTCTTC. Amino acids: CATSSDQQGQRTGDNEQFF.